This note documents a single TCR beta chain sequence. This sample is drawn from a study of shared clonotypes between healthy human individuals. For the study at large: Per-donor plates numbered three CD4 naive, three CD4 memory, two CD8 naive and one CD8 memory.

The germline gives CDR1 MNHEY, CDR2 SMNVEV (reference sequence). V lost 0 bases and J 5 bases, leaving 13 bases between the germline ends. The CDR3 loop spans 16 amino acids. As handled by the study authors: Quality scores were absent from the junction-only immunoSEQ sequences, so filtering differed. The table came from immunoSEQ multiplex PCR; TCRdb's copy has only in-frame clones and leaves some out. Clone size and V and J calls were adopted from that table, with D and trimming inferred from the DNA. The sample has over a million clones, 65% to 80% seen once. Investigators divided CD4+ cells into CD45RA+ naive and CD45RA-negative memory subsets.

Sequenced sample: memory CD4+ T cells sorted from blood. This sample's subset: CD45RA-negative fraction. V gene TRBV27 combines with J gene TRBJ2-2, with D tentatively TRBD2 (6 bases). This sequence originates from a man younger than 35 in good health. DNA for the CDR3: TGTGCCAGCAGTTTATCCGGGGGTAGAGGGACCGGGGAGCTGTTTTTT. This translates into CASSLSGGRGTGELFF.